These T cell receptor beta chains were read from a single sample in a study of OX40 agonist ivuxolimab in advanced cancers. The table came from immunoSEQ multiplex PCR; TCRdb's copy has only in-frame clones and leaves some out. Counted here are some 60,000 clones, about nine tenths occurring once; the ten biggest clones make up over 15%. The sequences come from CD4+ or CD8+ T cells sorted from blood, collected in a trial of the OX40 agonist ivuxolimab. The receptor source for this set is an adult with an advanced solid tumor such as melanoma, head and neck, liver or kidney cancer. Both conserved end residues are part of each CDR3. Fields, in order: clone size, V gene, D gene, J gene, CDR3 DNA, CDR3 protein. D genes are given only for firm matches. Not every row has a clone size; where given, it reads once, few, many or a size class.

>.|TRBV2|TRBD2|TRBJ2-1
TGTGCCAGCAGTATGCGGACTAGCGGGAAATACAATGAGCAGTTCTTC
CASSMRTSGKYNEQFF
>.|TRBV15|TRBD1|TRBJ1-5
TGTGCCACCAGCCGGACAGGGGATCAGCCCCAGCATTTT
CATSRTGDQPQHF
>.|TRBV29-1|.|TRBJ1-2
TGCAGCGTGGACACCAACTATGGCTACACCTTC
CSVDTNYGYTF
>.|TRBV11-2|TRBD1|TRBJ1-2
TGTGCCAGCAGCTTGGAATACCAGGGGGCTAACTATGGCTACACCTTC
CASSLEYQGANYGYTF
>.|TRBV6-5|.|TRBJ2-7
TGTGCCAGCAGTTACCCGGAGGGTTACGAGCAGTACTTC
CASSYPEGYEQYF
>once|TRBV19|.|TRBJ2-6
TGTGCCAGTAGTATTAGCGCTGGGGCCAACGTCCTGACTTTC
CASSISAGANVLTF
>once|TRBV15|.|TRBJ2-2
TGTGCCACCAGCAGAGAGGGGGGGCAGGCCTGGGGGACCGGGGAGCTGTTTTTT
CATSREGGQAWGTGELFF
>.|TRBV18|.|TRBJ2-1
TGTGCCAGCTCACCGCCGATGGTTTCGGGTGAGCAGTTCTTC
CASSPPMVSGEQFF
>once|TRBV5-4|.|TRBJ1-1
TGTGCCAGCAGGGGGCTTGACACTGAAGCTTTCTTT
CASRGLDTEAFF
>.|TRBV5-4|TRBD1|TRBJ2-7
TGTGCCACCACAGGGGACCCCTACGAGCAGTACTTC
CATTGDPYEQYF
>.|TRBV6-5|.|TRBJ2-1
TGTGCCAGCAGTTACGACCTTAATGAGCAGTTCTTC
CASSYDLNEQFF
>.|TRBV11-2|TRBD2|TRBJ2-2
TGTGCCAGCAGCTTAGAGGGCAGCGGGGACACCGGGGAGCTGTTTTTT
CASSLEGSGDTGELFF
>.|TRBV2|.|TRBJ1-1
TGTGCCACCAAGGCAGGGATGAACACTGAAGCTTTCTTT
CATKAGMNTEAFF
>.|TRBV28|TRBD1|TRBJ2-7
TGTGCCAGCAGTGGCCCGGGACAGGACTCCTACGAGCAGTACTTC
CASSGPGQDSYEQYF
>.|TRBV7-2|TRBD2|TRBJ2-2
TGTGCCAGCAGCTCCCAGACTAGCGGGGGGGTTTTGAACACCGGGGAGCTGTTTTTT
CASSSQTSGGVLNTGELFF
>.|TRBV10-3|.|TRBJ2-3
TGTGCCATCAGCGACCCCCGGTGGGGGACCTCCACAGATACGCAGTATTTT
CAISDPRWGTSTDTQYF
>.|TRBV2|.|TRBJ1-5
TGTGCCAGCCTCCGGGACGGATTTAGCAATCAGCCCCAGCATTTT
CASLRDGFSNQPQHF
>.|TRBV5-4|TRBD2|TRBJ2-3
TGTGCCAGCAGCTTGGGTAGCGGGGGATATGACGCAGATACGCAGTATTTT
CASSLGSGGYDADTQYF
>.|TRBV27|.|TRBJ2-7
TGTGCCAGCAGTCCCCCGGGGTGGACCTACGAGCAGTACTTC
CASSPPGWTYEQYF
>.|TRBV19|.|TRBJ1-3
TGTGCCAGTAGTTCAAACTGGGACTCTGGAAACACCATATATTTT
CASSSNWDSGNTIYF
>.|TRBV7-7|TRBD2|TRBJ2-1
TGTGCCAGCAGCTCGTCCGGGACTAGCGGGGGGCTGGATGAGCAGTTCTTC
CASSSSGTSGGLDEQFF
>.|TRBV7-9|.|TRBJ2-1
TGTGCCAGCAGCTTAAGGGGGAACCCGGCGCACTTCTTC
CASSLRGNPAHFF
>.|TRBV27|.|TRBJ1-2
TGTGCCAGCAGCCCTCTGAGACGGATCTATGGCTACACCTTC
CASSPLRRIYGYTF
>.|TRBV10-3|TRBD1|TRBJ1-5
TGTGCCATCAGTCAGGGACAGAGCAATCAGCCCCAGCATTTT
CAISQGQSNQPQHF
>.|TRBV4-1|.|TRBJ2-7
TGCGCCAGCAGCCAAGATATTCCACTCGGACGGTACGAGCAGTACTTC
CASSQDIPLGRYEQYF
>once|TRBV6-1|TRBD1|TRBJ1-2
TGTGCCAGCAGAGTGGACAGGGACTATGGCTACACCTTC
CASRVDRDYGYTF
>.|TRBV6-5|.|TRBJ1-6
TGTGCCAGCAGTTACGAGGCAGAGAATTCACCCCTCCACTTT
CASSYEAENSPLHF
>.|TRBV7-9|.|TRBJ2-3
TGTGCCAGCAGCTCGGTGGATACGCAGTATTTT
CASSSVDTQYF
>.|TRBV30|.|TRBJ1-3
TGTGCCTGGAGTACAGCATTCGACGGAAACACCATATATTTT
CAWSTAFDGNTIYF
>few|TRBV5-4|TRBD1|TRBJ1-2
TGTGCCAGCAGCTTTTGGGACAGGGGGAACTATGGCTACACCTTC
CASSFWDRGNYGYTF
>.|TRBV2|.|TRBJ1-4
TGTGCCAGCAGTACGACGGAGGCTCGGGGAAAACTGTTTTTT
CASSTTEARGKLFF
>.|TRBV5-6|.|TRBJ1-5
TGTGCCAGCAGCTTGTTTGGGGGTCAGCCCCAGCATTTT
CASSLFGGQPQHF
>.|TRBV13|TRBD1|TRBJ1-1
TGTGCCAGCTCCCCGGGACAGGGGAACACTGAAGCTTTCTTT
CASSPGQGNTEAFF
>.|TRBV19|TRBD1|TRBJ2-2
TGTGCCACGGGGACAGGGGAGAACACCGGGGAGCTGTTTTTT
CATGTGENTGELFF
>.|TRBV7-9|.|TRBJ1-1
TGTGCCAGCAGCTTAATGTCGAACACTGAAGCTTTCTTT
CASSLMSNTEAFF
>.|TRBV9|.|TRBJ1-4
TGTGCCAGCAGCGCCCAGGGGTTGAATGAAAAACTGTTTTTT
CASSAQGLNEKLFF
>.|TRBV7-3|TRBD1|TRBJ1-2
TGTGCCAGCAGTCCTACAGGGGCCGATGGCTACACCTTC
CASSPTGADGYTF